This T cell receptor beta chain was captured in a study of vaccination and CD4 T cells after COVID-19. V dropped 7 bases and J dropped 5; count of bases not matched to a gene: 20. This CDR3 region has 19 residues. Germline V gene lookup returns CDR1 MNHEY and CDR2 SVGEGT. Of note for this clonotype: The antigen remains unidentified.

The assay that was used to sequence DNA from cultured CD4+ T cells was the Oncomine TCR Beta short-read assay. TCRdb re-called the PCR reads with MiXCR, one entry per CDR3 protein. The profile shows thousands of distinct CDR3 sequences, less than 65% of them singletons. Treatment noted: 10-day PBMC culture with coronavirus spike peptide pools or control peptides (ViraFEST assay). CD4+ T cells that came from the unexposed donor were collected before the COVID-19 pandemic (2011-2018). The sequencing sample was made of CD4+ T cells from blood, cultured in vitro. The chain recombines TRBV6-2 or TRBV6-3 with TRBJ2-5, with 12 bases aligning to TRBD2. The TCR sequence derives from a human donor in good health. CDR3 in DNA: TGTGCCAGCACCTATAACCCCCCCCTAGCGGGAGGGCGCGTGGAGACCCAGTACTTC. This translates into CASTYNPPLAGGRVETQYF.